This paragraph covers one TCR beta chain sequence. Its antigen is currently unknown. The data derive from a study of T cell repertoires in cytomegalovirus infection. The CDR3 has 17 amino acids. Trimming shortened V by 3 bases and J by 7 bases, and 22 bases separated the two germline ends. TCRdb reprocessed the reads via MiXCR and lists one record per CDR3 protein. There are about 920,000 distinct CDR3 sequences in the sample; approximately 32% occur only once, and roughly an eighth lies in the top ten. Specimen: cultured CD8+ T cells from PBMCs, collected from culture after CMV antigen stimulation. The sequence came from a human donor in good health (CMV status not recorded). Some clones in this sample may be carry-over from other donors' samples. The genes are TRBV12-3 or TRBV12-4 and TRBJ2-1; either TRBD1 or TRBD2 may fit D (5 bases each). CDR3 nucleotides: TGTGCCAGCAGTTTGTGGTTCCGGGACCCTAACAGGAATGAGCAGTTCTTC. This gives the protein CASSLWFRDPNRNEQFF.